This entry describes one T cell receptor (beta chain). Its antigen is not identified. An end of the junction does not agree with germline; a read error may underlie this. TCRdb recomputed calls from the RT-PCR reads with MiXCR, one row per CDR3 protein. The sample yields around 750,000 distinct CDR3 sequences, roughly 20% seen once. This entry is derived from a study of response to subunit inactivated influenza vaccine. The study's findings and limits: Authors suggested that a seasonal influenza vaccination recruits few new T cells each time.

The CDR3 extends over 12 amino acids. CDR1 is MGHRA, CDR2 YSYEKL, per germline. This clonotype originated in a man aged 50-60 years who received an inactivated influenza vaccine. The chain recombines TRBV4-1 with TRBJ2-5; no reliable D call. Sequencing used PBMCs from blood, obtained 5 to 6 days after vaccination. CDR3 sequence: CASSQVGEAQYF. The CDR3 nucleotides are TGCGCCAGCAGCCAAGTTGGAGAGGCCCAGTACTTC.